This T cell receptor beta chain was sequenced for a study of tumor-infiltrating lymphocytes in primary liver carcinoma. Study results and limitations: Since sampling was bulk and unsorted, CD4+ and CD8+ repertoires were not compared.

The germline V gene has CDR1 GTSNPN and CDR2 SVGIG (reference sequence). V dropped 6 bases and J dropped 2; count of bases not matched to a gene: 20. CDR3 length equals 18 residues. The researchers produced TCR beta cDNA from roughly 500 ng total RNA with a constant-region primer. It was through three nested multiplex PCR rounds of slightly modified ARM-PCR that TCR beta libraries arose. Both of the initial two PCR rounds ran for approximately 11 cycles and employed TRBV1-TRBV30 forward primers alongside a C-beta reverse primer. MiXCR, run by TCRdb on the multiplex PCR reads, gives a single entry per CDR3 protein. There are about 320,000 distinct CDR3 sequences in the sample; approximately 54% occur only once, and over 15% lies in the top ten. This clonotype was seen a handful of times. The target antigen is unknown. They got blood RNA out of unsorted whole blood and also pulled out germline DNA. Roughly 4.2 milliliters of peripheral blood were drawn presurgically.

The sample was peripheral blood. This sequence was found in a woman in her 30s with primary liver carcinoma and hepatitis B virus infection. The gene calls are TRBV30 and TRBJ2-3, with TRBD2 identical over 7 bases. In DNA form, the CDR3 reads TGTGCCTGTGGGAAGGGAGGGGCCGCGCAGAGTATCACAGATACGCAGTATTTT. This codes for CACGKGGAAQSITDTQYF.